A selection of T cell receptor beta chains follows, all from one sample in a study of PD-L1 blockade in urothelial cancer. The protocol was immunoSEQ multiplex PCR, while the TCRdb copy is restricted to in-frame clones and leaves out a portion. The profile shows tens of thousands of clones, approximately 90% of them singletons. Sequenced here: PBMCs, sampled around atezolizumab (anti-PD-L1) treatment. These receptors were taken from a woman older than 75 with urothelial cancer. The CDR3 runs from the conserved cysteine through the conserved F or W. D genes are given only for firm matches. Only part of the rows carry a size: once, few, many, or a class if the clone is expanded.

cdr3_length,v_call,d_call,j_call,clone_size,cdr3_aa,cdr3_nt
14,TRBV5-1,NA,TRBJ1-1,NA,CASSLLYLNTEAFF,TGCGCCAGCAGCTTGTTGTACTTGAACACTGAAGCTTTCTTT
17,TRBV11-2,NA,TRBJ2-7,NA,CASSHPQDRPGVYEQYF,TGTGCCAGCAGTCATCCACAGGACCGTCCAGGGGTATACGAGCAGTACTTC
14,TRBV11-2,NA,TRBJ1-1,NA,CASSFRDWNTEAFF,TGTGCCAGCAGCTTCCGGGACTGGAACACTGAAGCTTTCTTT
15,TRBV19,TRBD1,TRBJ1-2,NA,CASRDAQGANYGYTF,TGTGCCAGTAGAGATGCACAGGGGGCTAACTATGGCTACACCTTC
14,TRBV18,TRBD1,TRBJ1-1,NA,CASSTTGARTEAFF,TGTGCCAGCTCAACTACAGGGGCGAGGACTGAAGCTTTCTTT
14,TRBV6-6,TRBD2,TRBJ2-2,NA,CATSLAAGAGELFF,TGTGCCACCTCCCTAGCTGCGGGAGCCGGGGAGCTGTTTTTT
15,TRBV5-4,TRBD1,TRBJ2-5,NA,CASSPSGGTGETQYF,TGTGCCAGCAGCCCCAGTGGCGGGACAGGAGAGACCCAGTACTTC
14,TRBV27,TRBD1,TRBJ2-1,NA,CASSFTGGVNEQFF,TGTGCCAGCAGTTTTACAGGGGGCGTCAATGAGCAGTTCTTC
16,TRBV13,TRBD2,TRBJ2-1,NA,CASSLAGTSGEYEQFF,TGTGCCAGCAGCTTAGCCGGGACTAGCGGGGAATATGAGCAGTTCTTC
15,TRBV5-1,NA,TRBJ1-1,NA,CASSLDRALGTEAFF,TGCGCCAGCAGCTTGGACAGAGCCTTGGGCACTGAAGCTTTCTTT
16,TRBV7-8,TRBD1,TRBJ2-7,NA,CASSLTPGTGAYEQYF,TGTGCCAGCAGCTTAACCCCCGGGACAGGTGCCTACGAGCAGTACTTC
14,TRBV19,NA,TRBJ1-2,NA,CASRTGTRNYGYTF,TGTGCCAGTCGCACCGGGACAAGGAACTATGGCTACACCTTC
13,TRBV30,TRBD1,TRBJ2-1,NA,CAWNRDRYNEQFF,TGTGCCTGGAACCGGGACAGGTACAATGAGCAGTTCTTC
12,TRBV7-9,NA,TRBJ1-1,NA,CASSLFSTEAFF,TGTGCCAGCAGCTTATTTAGCACTGAAGCTTTCTTT
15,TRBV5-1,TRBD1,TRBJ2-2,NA,CASSTDRGSTGELFF,TGCGCCAGCAGCACCGACAGGGGGTCCACCGGGGAGCTGTTTTTT
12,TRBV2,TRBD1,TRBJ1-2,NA,CARTGGNYGYTF,TGTGCCAGGACAGGGGGTAACTATGGCTACACCTTC
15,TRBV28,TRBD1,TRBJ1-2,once,CASSLSGQGIYGYTF,TGTGCCAGCAGTTTATCGGGACAGGGGATTTATGGCTACACCTTC